This T cell receptor beta chain came from a study of regulatory T cells in long-lasting Graves disease. Overall study findings and caveats: Favored gene segments in persistent disease were TRBV28, TRBJ1-2 and TRBJ2-5.

The time point is: newly diagnosed GD, antithyroid drugs for less than 3 months. The TCR library was made from RNA that had been extracted from PBMCs in TRIzol. CDR3-region Arm-PCR and iRepertoire HTBI primers produced the TCR beta libraries. In TCRdb, the multiplex PCR reads were re-called with MiXCR into one record per CDR3 protein. The table records a few hundred thousand distinct CDR3 sequences, approximately 10% of them present only once. Germline V lookup: CDR1 LGHDT, CDR2 YNNKEL (reference sequence). The CDR3 has 15 residues. With 2 bases clipped from V and 3 bases from J, the junction kept 2 bases outside the gene matches. This clonotype occurred many times. The target antigen is unknown. These data were also reused for a study on T cells in Graves' hyperthyroidism and ophthalmopathy. That work contributes: Most clonotypes expanded in the thyroid (above 0.001) were also present in blood.

The input for sequencing was peripheral blood mononuclear cells (PBMCs), taken at new diagnosis, from a patient treated with antithyroid drugs. This chain uses TRBV3-1 with TRBJ2-1, with TRBD2 matching over 9 bases. This TCR derives from a woman between 18 and 29 years old with Graves disease. In DNA, the CDR3 is TGTGCCAGCAGCCAAAAACTAGCGGGCTACAATGAGCAGTTCTTC. Translated, it gives CASSQKLAGYNEQFF.